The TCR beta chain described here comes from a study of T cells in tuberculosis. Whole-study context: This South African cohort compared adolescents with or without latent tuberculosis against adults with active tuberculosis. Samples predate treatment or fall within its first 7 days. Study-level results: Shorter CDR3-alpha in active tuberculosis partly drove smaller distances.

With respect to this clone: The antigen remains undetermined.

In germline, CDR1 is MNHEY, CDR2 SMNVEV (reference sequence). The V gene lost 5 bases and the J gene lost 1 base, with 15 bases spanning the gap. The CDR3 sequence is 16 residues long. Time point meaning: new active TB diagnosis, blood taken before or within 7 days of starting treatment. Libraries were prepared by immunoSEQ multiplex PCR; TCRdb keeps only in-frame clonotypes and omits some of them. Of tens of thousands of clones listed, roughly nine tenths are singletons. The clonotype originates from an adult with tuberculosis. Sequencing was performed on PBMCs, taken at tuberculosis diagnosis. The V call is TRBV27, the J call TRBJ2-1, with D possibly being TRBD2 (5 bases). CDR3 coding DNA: TGTGCCAGCAGTCCAGACTACTCATTTTCCTACAATGAGCAGTTCTTC. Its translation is CASSPDYSFSYNEQFF.